This entry is about one T cell receptor beta chain. Antigen unknown. This sample is drawn from a study of T cell responses to AZD1222 COVID-19 vaccine. Broader study findings: Baseline seropositivity characterized only a handful of AZD1222 recipients. Following two doses of AZD1222, Spike-specific TCR breadth and depth rose.

The method was immunoSEQ multiplex PCR; TCRdb's version includes in-frame clones alone and lacks a portion of them. The data contain about 180,000 clones, 88% of them singletons. Trimming stripped 5 bases from V and 4 bases from J, with 8 bases between. CDR1 MNHEY and CDR2 SMNVEV come from the germline V gene (reference sequence). The CDR3 is made up of 12 amino acids. This receptor was identified in an adult in good health. The material sequenced was peripheral blood, taken on day 0 of AZD1222 vaccination. The rearrangement joins TRBV27 to TRBJ1-2; weak D call: TRBD1 (5 bases). The DNA for the CDR3 is TGTGCCAGCAGTGGGGACCCCTATGGCTACACCTTC. Translation: CASSGDPYGYTF.